Listed here are 14 T cell receptor beta chains from one sample, sequenced in a study of beta chain features in type 1 diabetes. Findings and caveats of the study: TCRB CDR3 length was moderately but significantly reduced in all four CD4+ subsets of Type 1 diabetes patients.

Expressed TCRB transcripts were sequenced because the entire RNA isolate underwent reverse transcription. TCRdb keeps only in-frame clones here, not all; method: immunoSEQ multiplex PCR. The table records more than 250,000 clones, approximately 16% of them present only once. These receptors are not linked to any known antigen. Sequenced material: naive CD4+ T cells from blood. The receptors were sampled from a man aged 18 to 35 with type 1 diabetes.

A note on this clone: This specimen includes other DNA sequences encoding the same CDR3. The genes are TRBV7-9 and TRBJ2-3, with 10 bases fitting TRBD2. Germline V gives CDR1 SEHNR, CDR2 FQNEAQ (reference sequence). CDR3 length: 14 residues. The J segment lost 5 bases and the V segment lost 1 base, leaving 0 bases of the junction unmatched. The CDR3 coding sequence is TGTGCCAGCAGCTTAGGACTAGCGGGAGATACGCAGTATTTT. Its protein product is CASSLGLAGDTQYF. The full variable domain, rest sourced from reference TRBV7-9 and TRBJ2-3, is DTGVSQNPRHKITKRGQNVTFRCDPISEHNRLYWYRQTLGQGPEFLTYFQNEAQLEKSRLLSDRFSAERPKGSFSTLEIQRTEQGDSAMYLCASSLGLAGDTQYFGPGTRLTVL.

This clone appeared a few times. The CDR3 nucleotides are TGTGCCAGCTCACCAGTCGCAGGGTCGAACACCGGGGAGCTGTTTTTT. It codes for CASSPVAGSNTGELFF. The rearrangement links TRBV18 to TRBJ2-2; D perhaps matches TRBD1 (5 bases). V lost 2 bases and J lost 0, with 10 bases in between. Germline V gene lookup returns CDR1 KGHSH and CDR2 LQKENI. This CDR3 spans 16 amino acids.

The chain recombines TRBV30 with TRBJ1-1; D possibly corresponds to TRBD1 (5 bases). CDR1 is GTSNPN, CDR2 SVGIG, per germline (reference sequence). The V and J ends lost 1 base and 1 base respectively, with 7 bases between them. The CDR3 spans 13 residues. CDR3 amino acids: CAWSGQTNTEAFF. In DNA, the CDR3 is TGTGCCTGGAGTGGACAGACGAACACTGAAGCTTTCTTT.

This clone was seen a handful of times. This chain uses TRBV6-5 with TRBJ2-5; tentatively, D is TRBD1 (6 bases). The CDR3 has 14 residues. V lost 4 bases to trimming and J lost 2 bases, with 11 bases between them. The germline CDR1 and CDR2 sequences are MNHEY and SVGAGI. The CDR3, as DNA: TGTGCCAGCAGTTTCAGGGGTTCGCAAGAGACCCAGTACTTC. As protein: CASSFRGSQETQYF.

This chain uses TRBV5-1 with TRBJ2-7; D is unresolved. The length of the CDR3 is 18 residues. V was pared by 4 bases and J by 3 bases, with 26 bases between. Germline CDR1 SGHRS, CDR2 YFSETQ. CDR3 protein: CASSADIFSADIVYEQYF. The CDR3 nucleotides read TGCGCCAGCAGCGCCGACATTTTCTCGGCTGATATCGTCTACGAGCAGTACTTC.

The chain uses TRBV9 and TRBJ2-7, with TRBD2 matching over 8 bases. Losses at the gene ends were 2 bases for V and 7 bases for J; bases not matched to a gene: 5. The V gene's germline CDR1 is SGDLS and CDR2 YYNGEE. CDR3 length: 13 residues. The CDR3 loop is CASSVGGAREQYF. In DNA form, the CDR3 reads TGTGCCAGCAGCGTCGGGGGGGCGAGAGAGCAGTACTTC. Complete variable domain (other parts from reference TRBV9 and TRBJ2-7): DSGVTQTPKHLITATGQRVTLRCSPRSGDLSVYWYQQSLDQGLQFLIQYYNGEERAKGNILERFSAQQFPDLHSELNLSSLELGDSALYFCASSVGGAREQYFGPGTRLTVT.

V and J are TRBV7-9 and TRBJ2-5; 7 bases are shared with TRBD1. Germline loops: CDR1 SEHNR, CDR2 FQNEAQ (reference sequence). J lost 1 base, V lost 3 bases, and 8 bases had no gene match. CDR3 size: 16 residues. CDR3 nucleotide sequence: TGTGCCAGCAGCTTCCCGTATAGGACAGGCCAAGAGACCCAGTACTTC. Its translation is CASSFPYRTGQETQYF.

This clone has just a few counts. The V call is TRBV29-1, the J call TRBJ1-2; 7 nucleotides line up with TRBD1. Looked up from germline, CDR1 is SQVTM and CDR2 is ANQGSEA. This CDR3 has 16 residues. V gave up 3 bases and J gave up 4 bases; unmatched junction bases: 14. The CDR3 spells CSVEHRGVRLTYGYTF. DNA of the CDR3: TGCAGCGTTGAGCACAGGGGTGTTCGCCTAACCTATGGCTACACCTTC. Combining the CDR3 with reference TRBV29-1 and TRBJ1-2 gives the whole variable domain SAVISQKPSRDICQRGTSLTIQCQVDSQVTMMFWYRQQPGQSLTLIATANQGSEATYESGFVIDKFPISRPNLTFSTLTVSNMSPEDSSIYLCSVEHRGVRLTYGYTFGSGTRLTVV.

This clone has more than one count but fewer than ten. V and J are TRBV11-2 and TRBJ2-5, with TRBD1 matching over 7 bases. J gave up 5 bases and V 5 bases, and 5 bases lay outside the gene matches. The CDR3 runs 13 residues. The germline V gene encodes CDR1 SGHAT and CDR2 FQNNGV. The CDR3 DNA sequence: TGTGCCAGCAGCCGACAGGGTCGGGAGACCCAGTACTTC. Translating it yields CASSRQGRETQYF.

This clone was recorded a few times. The genes are TRBV18 and TRBJ1-1, with 7 nucleotides matching TRBD1. In germline, CDR1 is KGHSH, CDR2 LQKENI. V lost 6 bases to trimming and J lost 7 bases; unmatched junction nucleotides: 5. The CDR3 is 12 residues long. The CDR3 DNA is TGTGCCAGCTCCGCCCGACAGGGTGAAGCTTTCTTT. It specifies CASSARQGEAFF.

This clone was observed a handful of times. This chain connects TRBV12-2 to TRBJ2-2; TRBD1 reflects the table's D call only, with no check against the DNA. TRBV12-2 counts as a pseudogene. CDR3 size: 16 residues. The CDR3 coding sequence is TGTGCAAGTCGCTTAGGCCAGTTCACGAACACCGGGGAGCTGTTTTTT. Translated, it gives CASRLGQFTNTGELFF.

This clone was observed a handful of times. The rearrangement uses TRBV7-9 and TRBJ2-1; D might be TRBD1 (6 bases). The CDR3 runs to 15 residues. The V gene's germline CDR1 is SEHNR and CDR2 FQNEAQ (reference sequence). V was cut by 7 bases and J by 1 base, with 14 bases left in between. CDR3 in DNA: TGTGCCAGCACCGGACAGCGGTTATCCTACAATGAGCAGTTCTTC. Its translation is CASTGQRLSYNEQFF.

The rearrangement links TRBV30 to TRBJ1-1; TRBD1 might be the D (5 bases). There are 13 residues in the CDR3. Germline values: CDR1 GTSNPN, CDR2 SVGIG (reference sequence). V was trimmed by 6 bases and J by 4 bases, leaving 15 bases between them. CDR3 sequence: CACAAGLRTEAFF. The CDR3 nucleotides are TGTGCCTGTGCCGCAGGGTTGCGCACTGAAGCTTTCTTT.

This chain connects TRBV18 to TRBJ1-2; 10 nucleotides match TRBD1. Germline lookup yields CDR1 KGHSH and CDR2 LQKENI. The V and J ends lost 6 bases and 6 bases, in that order; junction bases with no gene match: 10. This CDR3 is built from 15 residues. Written as DNA, the CDR3 is TGTGCCAGCTCCCTCGGAGGGGACAGGGGCCATGGCTACACCTTC. Protein product: CASSLGGDRGHGYTF.